Each of the 2 T cell receptor beta chains below was sequenced from the same sample in a study of metastatic and nonmetastatic thyroid tumors. No patient received treatment before thyroid surgery. TCRdb reanalyzed the PCR reads with MiXCR. The sample lists about 47,000 clones, roughly a quarter occurring once. The sample taken for sequencing was blood. These receptors all stem from a male donor with papillary thyroid cancer or a benign thyroid nodule (not recorded which). Some clones in this sample may be carry-over from other donors' samples.

This clone was seen at least ten times. It may be a read error: a sequence one base away is much more abundant. The J gene is TRBJ1-2, the V gene TRBV13; D unclear. There are 13 residues in the CDR3. The germline gives CDR1 PRHDT, CDR2 FYEKMQ (reference sequence). The CDR3 loop is CAGSLGPVYGYTF. In nucleotides, the CDR3 is TGTGCCGGCAGCTTAGGGCCAGTCTATGGCTACACCTTC.

The chain employs TRBV9 and TRBJ2-6; the D call may be TRBD1 or TRBD2 (5 bases each). The CDR3 consists of 15 residues. With 3 bases removed from V and 4 bases from J, the gap between germline ends came to 11 bases. Germline loops: CDR1 SGDLS, CDR2 YYNGEE. The CDR3 sequence is CASSGGTLGANVLTF. DNA for the CDR3: TGTGCCAGCAGCGGGGGGACGCTCGGGGCCAACGTCCTGACTTTC.